The clone carrying this TCR beta chain was recorded at least ten times. Antigen specificity is unknown. TCRdb itself ran the reads through MiXCR, one entry per CDR3 protein. The sample has around 430,000 distinct CDR3 sequences; approximately 40% are singletons. Germline V gene lookup returns CDR1 SGHTA and CDR2 FQGNSA. The ends lost 6 bases at V and 6 bases at J; junction bases unmatched: 5. The length of the CDR3 is 13 residues. This sample is drawn from a study of T cell repertoires in cytomegalovirus infection. On the study more broadly: The study used recently identified HLA-C-restricted and well-studied HLA-B-restricted CMV epitopes. A matching HLA type, together with CMV infection, was signaled by public TCR beta signatures. Study-wide results and limits: Ex vivo, HLA-C-restricted CMV-specific TCR beta clonotypes prevailed over the rest of the response. There were carriers of CMV plus the relevant HLA, and cumulative public TCR beta family frequency identified them.

This receptor was obtained from a human donor in good health (CMV status not recorded). Some clones in this sample may be carry-over from other donors' samples. The rearrangement uses TRBV7-2 and TRBJ1-5; TRBD1 matches 7 bases. The input for sequencing was cultured PBMCs, taken from culture after CMV antigen stimulation. CDR3 residues: CASREQGTQPQHF. CDR3 coding DNA: TGTGCCAGCAGGGAACAGGGGACTCAGCCCCAGCATTTT.